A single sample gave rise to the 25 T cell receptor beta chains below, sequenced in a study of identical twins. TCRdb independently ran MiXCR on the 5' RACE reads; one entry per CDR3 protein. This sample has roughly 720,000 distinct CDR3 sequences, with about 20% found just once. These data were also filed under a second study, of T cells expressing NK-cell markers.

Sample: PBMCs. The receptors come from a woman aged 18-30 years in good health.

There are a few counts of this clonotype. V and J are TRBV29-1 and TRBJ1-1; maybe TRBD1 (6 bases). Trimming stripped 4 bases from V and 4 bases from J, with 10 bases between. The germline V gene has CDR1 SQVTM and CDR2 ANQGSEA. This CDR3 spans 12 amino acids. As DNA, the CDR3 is TGCAGCGTTGGACAGGCGAGCACTGAAGCTTTCTTT. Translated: CSVGQASTEAFF.

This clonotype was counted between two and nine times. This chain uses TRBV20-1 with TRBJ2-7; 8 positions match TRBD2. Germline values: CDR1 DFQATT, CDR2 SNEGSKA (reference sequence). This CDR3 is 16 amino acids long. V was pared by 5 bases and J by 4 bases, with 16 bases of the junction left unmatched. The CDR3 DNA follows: TGCAGTGCTTATTGGGCGGGGGGCATAAGTTCGTACGAGCAGTACTTC. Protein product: CSAYWAGGISSYEQYF.

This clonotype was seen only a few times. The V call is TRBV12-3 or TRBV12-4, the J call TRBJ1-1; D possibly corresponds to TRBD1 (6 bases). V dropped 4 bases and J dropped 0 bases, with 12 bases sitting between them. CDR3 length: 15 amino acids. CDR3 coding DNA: TGTGCCAGCAGTTGGACAGAGCTAATGAACACTGAAGCTTTCTTT. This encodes CASSWTELMNTEAFF.

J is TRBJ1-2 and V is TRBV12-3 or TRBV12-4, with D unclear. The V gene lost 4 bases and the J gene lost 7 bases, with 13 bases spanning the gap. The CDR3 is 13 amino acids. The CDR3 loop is CASSSRASGGYTF. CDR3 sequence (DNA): TGTGCCAGCAGTTCCCGGGCCTCGGGTGGCTACACCTTC.

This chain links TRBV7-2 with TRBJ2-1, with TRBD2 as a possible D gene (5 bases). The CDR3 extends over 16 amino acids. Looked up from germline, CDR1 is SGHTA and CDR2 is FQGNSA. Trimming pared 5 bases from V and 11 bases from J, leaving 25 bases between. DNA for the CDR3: TGTGCCAGCAGCCCCCCAGGAGGTCGGGGTAAGGGCCAGCAGTTCTTC. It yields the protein CASSPPGGRGKGQQFF. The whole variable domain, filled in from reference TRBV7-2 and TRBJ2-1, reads GAGVSQSPSNKVTEKGKDVELRCDPISGHTALYWYRQSLGQGLEFLIYFQGNSAPDKSGLPSDRFSAERTGGSVSTLTIQRTQQEDSAVYLCASSPPGGRGKGQQFFGPGTRLTVL.

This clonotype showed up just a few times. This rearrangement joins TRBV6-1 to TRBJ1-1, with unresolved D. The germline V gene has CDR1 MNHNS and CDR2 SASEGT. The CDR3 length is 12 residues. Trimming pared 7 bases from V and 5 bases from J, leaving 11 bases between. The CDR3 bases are TGTGCCAGCAAACCTCGGACTACTGAAGCTTTCTTT. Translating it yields CASKPRTTEAFF.

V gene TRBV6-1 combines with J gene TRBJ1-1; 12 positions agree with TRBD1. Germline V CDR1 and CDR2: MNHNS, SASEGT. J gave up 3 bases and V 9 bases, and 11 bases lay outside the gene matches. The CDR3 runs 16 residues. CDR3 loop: CASRFGTGGFYTEAFF. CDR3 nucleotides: TGTGCCAGTAGATTCGGGACAGGGGGCTTCTACACTGAAGCTTTCTTT.

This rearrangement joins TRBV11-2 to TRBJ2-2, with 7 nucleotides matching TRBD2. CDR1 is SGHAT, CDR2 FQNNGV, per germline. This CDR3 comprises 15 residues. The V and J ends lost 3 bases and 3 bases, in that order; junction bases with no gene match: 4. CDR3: CASSFGLVDTGELFF. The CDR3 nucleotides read TGTGCCAGCAGCTTTGGACTAGTAGACACCGGGGAGCTGTTTTTT.

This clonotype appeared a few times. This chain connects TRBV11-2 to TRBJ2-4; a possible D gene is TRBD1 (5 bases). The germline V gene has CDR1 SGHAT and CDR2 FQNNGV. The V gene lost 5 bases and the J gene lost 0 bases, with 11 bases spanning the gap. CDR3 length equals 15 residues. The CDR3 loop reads CASSPIDRAKNIQYF. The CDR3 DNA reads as TGTGCCAGCAGCCCTATTGACAGAGCCAAAAACATTCAGTACTTC.

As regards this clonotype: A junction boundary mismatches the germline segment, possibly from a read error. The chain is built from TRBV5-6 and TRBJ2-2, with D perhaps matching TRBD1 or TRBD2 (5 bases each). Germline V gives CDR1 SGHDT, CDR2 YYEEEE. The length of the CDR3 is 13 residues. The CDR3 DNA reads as TGTGCCATCAGCTGGGGGTTCCCCGGGGAGCTGTTTTTT. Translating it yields CAISWGFPGELFF.

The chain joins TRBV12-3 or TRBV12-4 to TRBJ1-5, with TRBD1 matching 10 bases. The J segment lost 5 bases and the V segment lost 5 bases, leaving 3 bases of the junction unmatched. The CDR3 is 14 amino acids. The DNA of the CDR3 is TGTGCCAGCAGTCTGGACAGGGGGTATCAGCCCCAGCATTTT. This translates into CASSLDRGYQPQHF.

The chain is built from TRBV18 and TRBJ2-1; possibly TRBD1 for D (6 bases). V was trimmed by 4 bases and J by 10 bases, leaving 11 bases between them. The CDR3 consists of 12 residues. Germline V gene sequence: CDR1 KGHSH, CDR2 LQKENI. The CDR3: CASSRYRVEQFF. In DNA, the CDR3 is TGTGCCAGCTCACGCTACAGGGTAGAGCAGTTCTTC.

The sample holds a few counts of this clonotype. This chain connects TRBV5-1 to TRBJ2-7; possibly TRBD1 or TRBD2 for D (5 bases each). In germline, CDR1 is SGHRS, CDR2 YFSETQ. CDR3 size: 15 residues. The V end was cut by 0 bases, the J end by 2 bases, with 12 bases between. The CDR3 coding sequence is TGCGCCAGCAGCTTGGCAGGGACGCCGACCTACGAGCAGTACTTC. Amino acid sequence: CASSLAGTPTYEQYF.

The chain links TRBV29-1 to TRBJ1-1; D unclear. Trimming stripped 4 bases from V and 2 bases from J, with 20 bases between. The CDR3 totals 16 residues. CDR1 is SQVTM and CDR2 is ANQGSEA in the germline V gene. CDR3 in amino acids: CSVAISSGPFNTEAFF. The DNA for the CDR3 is TGCAGCGTTGCTATATCGTCCGGTCCCTTTAACACTGAAGCTTTCTTT.

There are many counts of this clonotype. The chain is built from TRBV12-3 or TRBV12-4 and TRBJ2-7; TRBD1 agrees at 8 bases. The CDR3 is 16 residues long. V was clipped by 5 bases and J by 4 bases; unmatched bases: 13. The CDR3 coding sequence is TGTGCCAGCAGTCCCCTGGACAGGGCTTCGACTTACGAGCAGTACTTC. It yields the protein CASSPLDRASTYEQYF.

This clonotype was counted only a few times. CDR3 region: CASSLLAGVQETQYF. The CDR3 bases are TGCGCCAGCAGCTTACTAGCGGGAGTCCAAGAGACCCAGTACTTC. The genes are TRBV5-1 and TRBJ2-5, with 11 bases fitting TRBD2. The CDR3 runs to 15 residues. Trimming cost V 2 bases and J 1 base; bases outside gene matches: 1. The germline gives CDR1 SGHRS, CDR2 YFSETQ.

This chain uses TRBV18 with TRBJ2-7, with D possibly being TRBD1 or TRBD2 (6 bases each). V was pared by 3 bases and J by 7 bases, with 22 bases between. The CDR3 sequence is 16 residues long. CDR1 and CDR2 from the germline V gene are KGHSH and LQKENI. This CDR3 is CASSPRIRGRPGEQYF. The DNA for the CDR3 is TGTGCCAGCTCACCTCGAATACGGGGGCGCCCGGGAGAGCAGTACTTC.

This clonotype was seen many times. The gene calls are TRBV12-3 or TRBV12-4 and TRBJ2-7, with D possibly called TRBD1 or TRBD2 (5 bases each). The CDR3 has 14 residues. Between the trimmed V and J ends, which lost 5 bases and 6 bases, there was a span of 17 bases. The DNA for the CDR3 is TGTGCCAGCAGTAAAACCGGGACCGCCGCCGAGCAGTACTTC. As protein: CASSKTGTAAEQYF.

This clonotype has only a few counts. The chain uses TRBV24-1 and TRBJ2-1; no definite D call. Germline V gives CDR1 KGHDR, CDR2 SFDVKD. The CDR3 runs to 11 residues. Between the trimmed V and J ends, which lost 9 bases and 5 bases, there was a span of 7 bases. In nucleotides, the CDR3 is TGTGCCACCGAGAGAGACAATGAGCAGTTCTTC. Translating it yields CATERDNEQFF.

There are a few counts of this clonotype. Written as DNA, the CDR3 is TGTGCCAGCAGCTTACCGGACAGGGCTTCATCCTACGAGCAGTACTTC. Translated, it gives CASSLPDRASSYEQYF. This chain joins TRBV7-9 and TRBJ2-7; TRBD1 matches 8 bases. The CDR3 is 16 residues long. J lost 1 base, V lost 2 bases, and 7 bases had no gene match. CDR1 is SEHNR and CDR2 is FQNEAQ in the germline V gene (reference sequence).

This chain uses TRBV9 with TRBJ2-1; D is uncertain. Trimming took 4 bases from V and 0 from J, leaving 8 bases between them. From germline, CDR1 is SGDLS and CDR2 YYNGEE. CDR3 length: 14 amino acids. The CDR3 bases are TGTGCCAGCAGCCCTCAGAACTCCTACAATGAGCAGTTCTTC. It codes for CASSPQNSYNEQFF.

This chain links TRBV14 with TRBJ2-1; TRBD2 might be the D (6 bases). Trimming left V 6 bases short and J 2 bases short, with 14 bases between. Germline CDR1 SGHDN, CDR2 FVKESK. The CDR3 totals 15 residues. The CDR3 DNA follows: TGTGCCAGCAGAGCAGGAGGGAGACCCTACAATGAGCAGTTCTTC. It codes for CASRAGGRPYNEQFF. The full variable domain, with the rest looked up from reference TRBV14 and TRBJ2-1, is EAGVTQFPSHSVIEKGQTVTLRCDPISGHDNLYWYRRVMGKEIKFLLHFVKESKQDESGMPNNRFLAERTGGTYSTLKVQPAELEDSGVYFCASRAGGRPYNEQFFGPGTRLTVL.

The CDR3, as DNA: TGTGCCTGTCCTGCCGTCTCTGGGGCCAACGTCCTGACTTTC. This encodes CACPAVSGANVLTF. J is TRBJ2-6 and V is TRBV30; no clear D gene. CDR1 is GTSNPN, CDR2 SVGIG, per germline (reference sequence). Trimming shortened V by 6 bases and J by 0 bases, and 9 bases separated the two germline ends. This CDR3 region has 14 residues.

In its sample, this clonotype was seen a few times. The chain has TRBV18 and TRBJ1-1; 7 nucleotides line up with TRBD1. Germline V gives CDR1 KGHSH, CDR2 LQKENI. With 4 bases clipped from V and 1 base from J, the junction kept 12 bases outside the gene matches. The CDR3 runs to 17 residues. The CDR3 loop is CASSLQSVGQQNTEAFF. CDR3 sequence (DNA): TGTGCCAGCTCACTGCAAAGTGTGGGACAGCAGAACACTGAAGCTTTCTTT.

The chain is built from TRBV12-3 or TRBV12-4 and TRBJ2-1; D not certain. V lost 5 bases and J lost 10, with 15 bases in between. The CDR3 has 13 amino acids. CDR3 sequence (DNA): TGTGCCAGCAGTCCCCGGACGGGCGGCGAGCAGTTCTTC. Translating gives CASSPRTGGEQFF.